Listed below are T cell receptor beta chains from one sample, sequenced in a study of blood T cells in healthy people across ages. TCRdb redid the calling of the 5' RACE reads with MiXCR, one entry per CDR3 protein. This sample carries around 850,000 distinct CDR3 sequences, under 40% of them seen once, and the ten largest clones take roughly 13%. Sequencing used blood. Receptors originate from a man aged 18 to 29 in good health. Both conserved end residues are part of each CDR3.

TRBJ2-5	TRBV7-9	CASSLWEGGQETQYF
TRBJ2-1	TRBV9	CASSPRDSPSYNEQFF
TRBJ1-1	TRBV5-5	CASSLGQGAIEAFF
TRBJ2-7	TRBV6-2/TRBV6-3	CASSYRQGDREQYF
TRBJ1-2	TRBV19	CASSRGLLPNYGYTF
TRBJ2-3	TRBV7-6	CASSLAIVGRVLTDTQYF
TRBJ1-5	TRBV12-3/TRBV12-4	CASSYQGARSNQPQHF
TRBJ1-2	TRBV12-3/TRBV12-4	CASSLGLTGRTNYGCTF
TRBJ2-3	TRBV7-9	CASSSTVKDTQYF
TRBJ2-7	TRBV10-3	CAISESTGGREQYF
TRBJ1-1	TRBV3-1	CASSQKWAGAMNTEAFF
TRBJ2-5	TRBV28	CASSFFDEQYF
TRBJ1-1	TRBV6-2/TRBV6-3	CASSYGVGGNTEAFF
TRBJ2-7	TRBV5-1	CASSLYGESSYEQYF
TRBJ2-5	TRBV2	CASSESASGVETQYF
TRBJ1-4	TRBV7-2	CASSSRQPGVEKLFF
TRBJ1-2	TRBV7-9	CASSLGDYYTF
TRBJ2-1	TRBV27	CASRLGGSSYNEQFF
TRBJ1-6	TRBV7-3	CASSKTGNSPLHF
TRBJ2-1	TRBV27	CASSLFPSNDEQFF
TRBJ2-3	TRBV25-1	CASSESRAEGTDTQYF
NA	TRBV29-1	CSARSGTGNYEQYF
TRBJ1-1	TRBV5-1	CASSLSTGGYTEAFF
TRBJ2-3	TRBV12-3/TRBV12-4	CASTILAGGPTDTQYF
TRBJ1-2	TRBV20-1	CSAGITRAPYGYTF
TRBJ2-5	TRBV11-2	CASSLVRAAGSQETQYF
TRBJ2-7	TRBV5-1	CASSLAEGEEQYF
TRBJ2-4	TRBV4-2	CASSQDGRAGIQYF
TRBJ1-6	TRBV28	CASSSVSPLHF
NA	TRBV20-1	CSTSLSVGATHEQYF
TRBJ2-7	TRBV4-3	CASSQEAGGEQYF
TRBJ2-1	TRBV15	CATSNDRGHNEQFF
TRBJ2-1	TRBV11-2	CASSFHGVGQLQIWGQETQFF
TRBJ1-5	TRBV12-3/TRBV12-4	CASSFVDRGYSNQPRHF
TRBJ2-7	TRBV10-3	CAISGGTSGESYEQYF
TRBJ2-5	TRBV6-2/TRBV6-3	CASSPRFKGEQYF
TRBJ2-5	TRBV20-1	CSARDLRTIQETQYF
TRBJ2-2	TRBV2	CAGSYTGELFF
TRBJ1-4	TRBV4-2	CASSQEGRGGFNVKLFF
TRBJ2-4	TRBV7-9	CASSLGDRRLYGQYF
TRBJ2-1	TRBV20-1	CSAIIAGGTKYNEQFF
TRBJ1-5	TRBV12-3/TRBV12-4	CASSLAGGENQPQHF
TRBJ1-2	TRBV5-1	CASSGGTGWASNYGYTF
TRBJ2-5	TRBV9	CASSPGASGEQETQYF
TRBJ2-1	TRBV20-1	CSARDNQRGFYNEQFF
TRBJ2-7	TRBV4-3	CASSQYYRGQGPYEQYF
TRBJ1-1	TRBV6-5	CASSYSGGGGRAEAFF
TRBJ1-2	TRBV6-5	CASSYSQAEIANYGYTF
TRBJ1-1	TRBV4-2	CASSQDGGGSNTEAFF
TRBJ1-2	TRBV15	CATSKDSYGYTF
TRBJ1-6	TRBV11-2	CASSSPRIGWDRNSPLHF
TRBJ2-5	TRBV27	CASSFAGFQETQYF
TRBJ1-2	TRBV11-1	CASSHDQTGSNYGYTF
TRBJ1-1	TRBV6-2/TRBV6-3	CASSYGTGNTEAFF